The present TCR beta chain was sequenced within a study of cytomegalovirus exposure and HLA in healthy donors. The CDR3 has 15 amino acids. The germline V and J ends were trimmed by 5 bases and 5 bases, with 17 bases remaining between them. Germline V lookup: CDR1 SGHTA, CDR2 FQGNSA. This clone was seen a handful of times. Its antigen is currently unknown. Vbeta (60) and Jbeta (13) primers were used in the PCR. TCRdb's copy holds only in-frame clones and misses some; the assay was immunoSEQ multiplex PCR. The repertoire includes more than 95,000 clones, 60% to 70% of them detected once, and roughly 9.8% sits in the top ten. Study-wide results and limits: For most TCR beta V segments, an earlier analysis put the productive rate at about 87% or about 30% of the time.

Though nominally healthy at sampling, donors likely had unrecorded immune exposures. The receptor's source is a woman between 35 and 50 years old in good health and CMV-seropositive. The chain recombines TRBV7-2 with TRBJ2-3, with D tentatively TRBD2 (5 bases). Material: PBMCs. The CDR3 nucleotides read TGTGCCAGCAGCCCCCAGCGCCTTGGAGGAGATACGCAGTATTTT. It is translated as CASSPQRLGGDTQYF. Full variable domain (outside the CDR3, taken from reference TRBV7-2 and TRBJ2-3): GAGVSQSPSNKVTEKGKDVELRCDPISGHTALYWYRQSLGQGLEFLIYFQGNSAPDKSGLPSDRFSAERTGGSVSTLTIQRTQQEDSAVYLCASSPQRLGGDTQYFGPGTRLTVL.